A single sample gave rise to the 5 T cell receptor beta chains below, sequenced in a study of blood T cell repertoires in COVID-19. Data came from immunoSEQ multiplex PCR; TCRdb stores just in-frame clones and leaves some out. The sample yields about 200,000 clones, approximately 90% seen once. The material sequenced was peripheral blood. These TCRs come from a man aged 60 to 75 with COVID-19, enrolled during active disease.

The rearrangement uses TRBV24-1 and TRBJ2-1, with 8 bases identical to TRBD1. The CDR3 is 19 residues long. V lost 2 bases to trimming and J lost 2 bases; unmatched junction nucleotides: 13. Germline CDR1 reads KGHDR; CDR2 reads SFDVKD. CDR3 residues: CATSDSPHSGTGPYNEQFF. CDR3 bases: TGTGCCACCAGTGATTCACCTCACTCCGGGACAGGACCCTACAATGAGCAGTTCTTC.

The J gene is TRBJ1-4, the V gene TRBV28; weak D call: TRBD1 (5 bases). Germline assignment: CDR1 MDHEN and CDR2 SYDVKM. The V and J ends lost 8 bases and 10 bases respectively, with 23 bases between them. This CDR3 region has 15 residues. CDR3 nucleotides: TGTGCCAGCTCTCAGGGCGGAGAAAATAGGGGAAAACTGTTTTTT. Translation: CASSQGGENRGKLFF.

The chain uses TRBV5-1 and TRBJ2-1; D not certain. V was clipped by 0 bases and J by 0 bases, with 7 bases between them. The CDR3 extends over 15 amino acids. Germline CDR1 is SGHRS and CDR2 is YFSETQ. CDR3 nucleotide sequence: TGCGCCAGCAGCTTGGTCGGTAGCTCCTACAATGAGCAGTTCTTC. It encodes CASSLVGSSYNEQFF.

This chain links TRBV5-1 with TRBJ2-1; D perhaps matches TRBD1 (6 bases). CDR3 length: 15 amino acids. V was trimmed by 1 base and J by 8 bases, leaving 16 bases between them. Per germline, CDR1 SGHRS and CDR2 YFSETQ. The CDR3 nucleotides are TGCGCCAGCAGCTTGCCGGTTGCTGGGGGCGATGAGCAGTTCTTC. Its translation is CASSLPVAGGDEQFF. Drawing the rest from reference TRBV5-1 and TRBJ2-1, the complete variable domain is KAGVTQTPRYLIKTRGQQVTLSCSPISGHRSVSWYQQTPGQGLQFLFEYFSETQRNKGNFPGRFSGRQFSNSRSEMNVSTLELGDSALYLCASSLPVAGGDEQFFGPGTRLTVL.

The chain recombines TRBV3-1 (or the pseudogene TRBV3-2) with TRBJ1-1; TRBD1 aligns across 8 bases. This CDR3 comprises 15 residues. CDR1 LGHDT and CDR2 YNNKEL come from the germline V gene (reference sequence). J lost 1 base, V lost 5 bases, and 6 bases had no gene match. The DNA of the CDR3 is TGTGCCAGCAGCAAAGGGGACAGGCCGAACACTGAAGCTTTCTTT. Translation: CASSKGDRPNTEAFF.